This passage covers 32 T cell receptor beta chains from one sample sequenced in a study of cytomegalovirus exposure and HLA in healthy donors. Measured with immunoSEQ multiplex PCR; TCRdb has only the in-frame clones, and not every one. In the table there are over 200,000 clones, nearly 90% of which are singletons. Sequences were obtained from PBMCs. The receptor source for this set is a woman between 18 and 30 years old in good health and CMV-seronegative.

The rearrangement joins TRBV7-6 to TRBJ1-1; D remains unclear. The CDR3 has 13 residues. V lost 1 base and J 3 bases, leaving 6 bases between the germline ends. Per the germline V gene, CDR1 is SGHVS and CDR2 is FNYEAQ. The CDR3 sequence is CASSLGGDTEAFF. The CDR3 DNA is TGTGCCAGCAGCTTAGGCGGGGACACTGAAGCTTTCTTT.

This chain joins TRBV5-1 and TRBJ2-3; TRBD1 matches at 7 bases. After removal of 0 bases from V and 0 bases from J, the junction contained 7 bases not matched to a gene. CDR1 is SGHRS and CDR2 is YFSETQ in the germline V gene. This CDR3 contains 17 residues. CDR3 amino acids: CASSLAGTDYSTDTQYF. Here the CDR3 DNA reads TGCGCCAGCAGCTTGGCCGGGACAGATTATAGCACAGATACGCAGTATTTT. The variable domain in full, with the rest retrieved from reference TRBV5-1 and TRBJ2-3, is KAGVTQTPRYLIKTRGQQVTLSCSPISGHRSVSWYQQTPGQGLQFLFEYFSETQRNKGNFPGRFSGRQFSNSRSEMNVSTLELGDSALYLCASSLAGTDYSTDTQYFGPGTRLTVL.

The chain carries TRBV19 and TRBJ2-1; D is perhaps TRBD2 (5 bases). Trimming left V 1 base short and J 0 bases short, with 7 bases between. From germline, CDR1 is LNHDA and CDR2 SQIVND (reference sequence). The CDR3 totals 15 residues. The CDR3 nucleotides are TGTGCCAGTAGTATAGGGAGGAGCTCCTACAATGAGCAGTTCTTC. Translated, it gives CASSIGRSSYNEQFF.

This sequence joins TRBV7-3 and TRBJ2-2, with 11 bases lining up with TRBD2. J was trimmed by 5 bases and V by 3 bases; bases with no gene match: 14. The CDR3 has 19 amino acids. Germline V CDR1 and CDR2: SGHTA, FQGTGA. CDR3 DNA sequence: TGTGCCAGCAGCTTCTCTAACGCTAGCGGGGGGTTATATACCGGGGAGCTGTTTTTT. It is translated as CASSFSNASGGLYTGELFF.

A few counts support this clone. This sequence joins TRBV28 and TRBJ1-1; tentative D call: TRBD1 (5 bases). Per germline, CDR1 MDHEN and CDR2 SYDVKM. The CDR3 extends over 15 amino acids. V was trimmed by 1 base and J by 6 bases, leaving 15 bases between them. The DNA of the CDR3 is TGTGCCAGCAGTTTATTGGCAAGGGGCGCAGCTGAAGCTTTCTTT. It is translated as CASSLLARGAAEAFF. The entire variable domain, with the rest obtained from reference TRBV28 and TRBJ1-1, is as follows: DVKVTQSSRYLVKRTGEKVFLECVQDMDHENMFWYRQDPGLGLRLIYFSYDVKMKEKGDIPEGYSVSREKKERFSLILESASTNQTSMYLCASSLLARGAAEAFFGQGTRLTVV.

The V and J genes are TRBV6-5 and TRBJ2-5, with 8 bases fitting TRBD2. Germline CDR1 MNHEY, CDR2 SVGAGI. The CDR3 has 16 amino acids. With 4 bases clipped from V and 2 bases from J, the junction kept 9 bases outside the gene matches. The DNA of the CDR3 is TGTGCCAGCAGTTCCTACGAGCGGGGGTTTCAAGAGACCCAGTACTTC. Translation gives CASSSYERGFQETQYF.

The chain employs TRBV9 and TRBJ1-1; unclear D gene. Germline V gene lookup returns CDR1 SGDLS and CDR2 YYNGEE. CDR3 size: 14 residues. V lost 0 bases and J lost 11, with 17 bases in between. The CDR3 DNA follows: TGTGCCAGCAGCGTAGATTCTCGTGTGTCTCGGGCTTTCTTT. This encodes CASSVDSRVSRAFF.

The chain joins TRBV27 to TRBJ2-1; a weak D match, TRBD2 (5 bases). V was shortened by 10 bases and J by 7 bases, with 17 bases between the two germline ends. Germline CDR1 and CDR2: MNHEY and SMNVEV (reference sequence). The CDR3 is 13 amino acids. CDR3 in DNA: TGTGCCACCGGGGAGACTGGTTTTAATGAGCAGTTCTTC. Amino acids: CATGETGFNEQFF.

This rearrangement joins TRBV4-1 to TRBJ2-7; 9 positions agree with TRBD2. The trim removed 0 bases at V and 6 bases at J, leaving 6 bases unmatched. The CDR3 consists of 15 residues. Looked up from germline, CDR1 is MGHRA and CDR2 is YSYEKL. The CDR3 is CASSQDPQRGVEQYF. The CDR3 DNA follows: TGCGCCAGCAGCCAAGATCCCCAGCGGGGGGTCGAGCAGTACTTC.

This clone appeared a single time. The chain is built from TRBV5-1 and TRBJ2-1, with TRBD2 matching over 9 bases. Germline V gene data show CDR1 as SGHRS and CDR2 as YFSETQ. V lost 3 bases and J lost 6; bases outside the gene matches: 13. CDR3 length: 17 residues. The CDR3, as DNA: TGCGCCAGCAGCTCGATACTTAGCGGGGGCCCACTCAATGAGCAGTTCTTC. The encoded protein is CASSSILSGGPLNEQFF. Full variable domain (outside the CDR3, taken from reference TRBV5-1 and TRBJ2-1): KAGVTQTPRYLIKTRGQQVTLSCSPISGHRSVSWYQQTPGQGLQFLFEYFSETQRNKGNFPGRFSGRQFSNSRSEMNVSTLELGDSALYLCASSSILSGGPLNEQFFGPGTRLTVL.

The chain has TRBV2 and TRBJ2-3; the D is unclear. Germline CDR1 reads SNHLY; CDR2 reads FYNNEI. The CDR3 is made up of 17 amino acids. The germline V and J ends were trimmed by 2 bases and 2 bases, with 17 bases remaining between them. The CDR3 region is CASSEYYGSSHTDTQYF. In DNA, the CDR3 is TGTGCCAGCAGTGAATACTACGGTAGTAGTCACACAGATACGCAGTATTTT.

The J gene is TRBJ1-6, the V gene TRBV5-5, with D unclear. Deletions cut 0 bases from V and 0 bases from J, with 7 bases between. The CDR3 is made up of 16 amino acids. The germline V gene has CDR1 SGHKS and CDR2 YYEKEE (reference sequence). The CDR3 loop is CASSLGTSSYNSPLHF. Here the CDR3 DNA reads TGTGCCAGCAGCTTGGGCACCAGCTCCTATAATTCACCCCTCCACTTT.

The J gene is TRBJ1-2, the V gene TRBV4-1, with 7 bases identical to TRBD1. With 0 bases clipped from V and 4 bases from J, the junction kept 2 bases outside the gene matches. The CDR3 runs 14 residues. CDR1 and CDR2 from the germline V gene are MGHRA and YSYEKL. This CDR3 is CASSQDSGGYGYTF. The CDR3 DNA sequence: TGCGCCAGCAGCCAAGATTCAGGGGGCTATGGCTACACCTTC.

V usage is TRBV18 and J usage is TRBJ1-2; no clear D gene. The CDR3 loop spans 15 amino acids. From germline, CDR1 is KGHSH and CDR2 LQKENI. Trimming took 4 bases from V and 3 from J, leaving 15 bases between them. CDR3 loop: CASSRDSGFDYGYTF. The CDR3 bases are TGTGCCAGCTCACGCGACTCCGGATTTGACTATGGCTACACCTTC.

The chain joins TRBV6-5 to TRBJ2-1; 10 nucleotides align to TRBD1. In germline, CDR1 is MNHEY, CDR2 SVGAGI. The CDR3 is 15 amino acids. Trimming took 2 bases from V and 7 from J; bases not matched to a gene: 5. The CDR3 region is CASSYPGQGRNEQFF. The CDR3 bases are TGTGCCAGCAGTTACCCGGGACAGGGGAGGAATGAGCAGTTCTTC.

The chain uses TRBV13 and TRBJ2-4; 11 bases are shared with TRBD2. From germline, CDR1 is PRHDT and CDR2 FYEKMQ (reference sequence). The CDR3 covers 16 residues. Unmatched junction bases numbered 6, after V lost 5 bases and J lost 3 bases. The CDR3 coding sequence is TGTGCCAGCAGCGTAGCGGGGGGGCGTGTCAAAAACATTCAGTACTTC. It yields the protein CASSVAGGRVKNIQYF.

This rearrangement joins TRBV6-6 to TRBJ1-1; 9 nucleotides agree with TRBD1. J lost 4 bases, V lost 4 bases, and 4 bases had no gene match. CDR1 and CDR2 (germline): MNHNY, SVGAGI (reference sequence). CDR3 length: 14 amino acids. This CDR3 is CASSSGQGGTEAFF. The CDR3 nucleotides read TGTGCCAGCAGTTCGGGACAGGGAGGCACTGAAGCTTTCTTT.

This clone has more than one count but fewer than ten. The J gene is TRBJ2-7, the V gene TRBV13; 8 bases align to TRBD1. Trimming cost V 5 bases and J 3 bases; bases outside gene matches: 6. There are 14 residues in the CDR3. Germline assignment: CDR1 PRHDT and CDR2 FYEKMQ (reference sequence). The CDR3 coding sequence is TGTGCCAGCAGCGCCGGAACAGGGGGCTACGAGCAGTACGTC. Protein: CASSAGTGGYEQYV.

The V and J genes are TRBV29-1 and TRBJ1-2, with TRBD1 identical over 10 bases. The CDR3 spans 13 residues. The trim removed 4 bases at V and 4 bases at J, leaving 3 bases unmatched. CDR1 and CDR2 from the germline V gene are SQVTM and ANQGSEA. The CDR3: CSVGWDRGYGYTF. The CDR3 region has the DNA TGCAGCGTTGGATGGGACAGGGGCTATGGCTACACCTTC.

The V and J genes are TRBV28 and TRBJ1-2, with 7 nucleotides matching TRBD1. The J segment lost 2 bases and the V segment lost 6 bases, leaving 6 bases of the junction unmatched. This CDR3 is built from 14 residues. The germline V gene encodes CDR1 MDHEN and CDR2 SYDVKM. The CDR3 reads CASSHSTGNYGYTF. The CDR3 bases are TGTGCCAGCAGCCACTCGACAGGGAACTATGGCTACACCTTC.

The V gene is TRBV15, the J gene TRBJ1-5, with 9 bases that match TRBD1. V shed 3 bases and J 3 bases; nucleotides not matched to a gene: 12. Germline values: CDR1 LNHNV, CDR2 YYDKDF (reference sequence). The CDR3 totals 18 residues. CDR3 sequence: CATSSKGPRDRVNQPQHF. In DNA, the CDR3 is TGTGCCACCAGCAGTAAGGGCCCCCGGGACAGGGTCAATCAGCCCCAGCATTTT.

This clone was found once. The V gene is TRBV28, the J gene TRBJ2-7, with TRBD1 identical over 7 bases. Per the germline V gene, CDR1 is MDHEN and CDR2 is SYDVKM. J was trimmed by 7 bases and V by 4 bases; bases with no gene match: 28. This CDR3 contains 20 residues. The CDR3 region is CASSSPVVSSDRERLWEQYV. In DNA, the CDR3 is TGTGCCAGCAGTTCCCCCGTGGTCTCCTCTGACAGGGAACGTCTATGGGAGCAGTACGTC.

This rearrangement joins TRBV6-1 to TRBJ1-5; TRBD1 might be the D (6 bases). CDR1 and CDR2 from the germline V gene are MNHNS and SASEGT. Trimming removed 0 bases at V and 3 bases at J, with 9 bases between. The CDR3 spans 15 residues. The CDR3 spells CASSEAPGDNQPQHF. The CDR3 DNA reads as TGTGCCAGCAGTGAAGCCCCAGGGGACAATCAGCCCCAGCATTTT.

DNA for the CDR3: TGTGCCAGCAGCCCCCCCGGGGGGCCTTTCAATGAGCAGTTCTTC. Encoded protein: CASSPPGGPFNEQFF. The V and J genes are TRBV9 and TRBJ2-1; tentative D call: TRBD2 (7 bases). This CDR3 spans 15 amino acids. Germline-derived CDR1 and CDR2 are SGDLS and YYNGEE. The V and J ends lost 4 bases and 6 bases respectively, with 17 bases between them.

DNA of the CDR3: TGTGCCAGCTCGAGGCGGCGGACAGACTACAATGAGCAGTTCTTC. It is translated as CASSRRRTDYNEQFF. This chain links TRBV7-2 with TRBJ2-1, with TRBD1 as a possible D gene (6 bases). The length of the CDR3 is 15 residues. The ends were cut back, 8 bases at V and 3 bases at J, with 17 bases in the middle. In germline, CDR1 is SGHTA, CDR2 FQGNSA.

CDR3 amino acids: CASSTYAHNYGYTF. The DNA of the CDR3 is TGTGCCAGCAGTACATACGCACATAACTATGGCTACACCTTC. This chain links TRBV28 with TRBJ1-2, with unresolved D. This CDR3 has 14 amino acids. The V end was cut by 5 bases, the J end by 1 base, with 11 bases between. Germline-derived CDR1 and CDR2 are MDHEN and SYDVKM.

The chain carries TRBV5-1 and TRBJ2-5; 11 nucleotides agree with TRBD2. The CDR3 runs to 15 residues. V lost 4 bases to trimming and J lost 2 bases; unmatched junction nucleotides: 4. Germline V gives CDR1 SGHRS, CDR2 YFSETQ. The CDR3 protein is CASSTGLADQETQYF. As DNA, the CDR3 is TGCGCCAGCAGCACGGGACTAGCGGATCAAGAGACCCAGTACTTC. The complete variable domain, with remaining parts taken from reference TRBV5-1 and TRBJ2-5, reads KAGVTQTPRYLIKTRGQQVTLSCSPISGHRSVSWYQQTPGQGLQFLFEYFSETQRNKGNFPGRFSGRQFSNSRSEMNVSTLELGDSALYLCASSTGLADQETQYFGPGTRLLVL.

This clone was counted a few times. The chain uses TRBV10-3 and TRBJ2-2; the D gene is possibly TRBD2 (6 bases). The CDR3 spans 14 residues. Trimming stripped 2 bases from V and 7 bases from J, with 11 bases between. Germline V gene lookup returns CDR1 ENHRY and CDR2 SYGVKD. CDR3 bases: TGTGCCATCAGTGAGAACTTAGCGGTCGGGGAGCTGTTTTTT. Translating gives CAISENLAVGELFF.

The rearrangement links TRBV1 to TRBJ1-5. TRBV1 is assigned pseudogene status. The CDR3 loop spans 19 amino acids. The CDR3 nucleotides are TGCACCAGCAGCCAAGATGAGCGCCAGCAAAAGGGCCGGGGTCAGCCCCAGCATTTT. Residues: CTSSQDERQQKGRGQPQHF.

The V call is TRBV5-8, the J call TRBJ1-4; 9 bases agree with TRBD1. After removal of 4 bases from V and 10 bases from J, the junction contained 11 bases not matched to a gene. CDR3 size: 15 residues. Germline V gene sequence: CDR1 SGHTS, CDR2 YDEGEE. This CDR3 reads CASSPSTGGYGKLFF. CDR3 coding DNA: TGTGCCAGCAGCCCGAGTACAGGGGGCTATGGAAAACTGTTTTTT.

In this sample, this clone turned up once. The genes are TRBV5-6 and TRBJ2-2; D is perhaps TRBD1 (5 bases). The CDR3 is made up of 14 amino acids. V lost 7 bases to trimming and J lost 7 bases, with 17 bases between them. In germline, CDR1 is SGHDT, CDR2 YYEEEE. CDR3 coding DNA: TGTGCCAGCCTGATACAGGTAAGACACGGGGAGCTGTTTTTT. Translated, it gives CASLIQVRHGELFF.

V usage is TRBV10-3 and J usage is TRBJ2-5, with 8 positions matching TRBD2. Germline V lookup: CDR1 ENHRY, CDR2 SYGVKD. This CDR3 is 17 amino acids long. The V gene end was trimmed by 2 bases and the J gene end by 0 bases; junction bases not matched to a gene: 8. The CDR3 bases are TGTGCCATCAGTGAGGGGGGTAGCGGGGAGTACCAAGAGACCCAGTACTTC. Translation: CAISEGGSGEYQETQYF.